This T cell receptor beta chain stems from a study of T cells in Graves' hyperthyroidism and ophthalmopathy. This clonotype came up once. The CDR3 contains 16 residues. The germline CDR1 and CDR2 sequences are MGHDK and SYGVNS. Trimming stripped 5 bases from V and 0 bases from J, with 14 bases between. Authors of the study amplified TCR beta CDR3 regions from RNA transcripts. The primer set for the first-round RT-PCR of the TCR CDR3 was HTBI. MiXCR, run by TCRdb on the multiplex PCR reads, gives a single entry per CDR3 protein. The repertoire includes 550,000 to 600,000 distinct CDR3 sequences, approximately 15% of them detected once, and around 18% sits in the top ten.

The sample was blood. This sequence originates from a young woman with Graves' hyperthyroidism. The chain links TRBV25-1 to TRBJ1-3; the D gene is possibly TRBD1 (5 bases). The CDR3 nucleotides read TGTGCCAGCAGTCCCCCAGTGGGGGGCTCTGGAAACACCATATATTTT. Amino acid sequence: CASSPPVGGSGNTIYF.